A selection of T cell receptor beta chains follows, all from one sample in a study of T-cell reconstitution after alpha-beta-depleted transplantation in children. Using its own MiXCR run on the PCR reads, TCRdb lists one record per CDR3 protein. Of 230,000 or so distinct CDR3 sequences in the sample, 12% are singletons; the top ten hold around 2.5%. Sequenced material: PBMCs from the stem cell graft donor, taken from the stem cell graft. The receptors were sampled from a human donor who donated a stem cell graft to a child with acute lymphoblastic leukemia. Each CDR3 is given with its conserved first and last residue. The order of the fields is CDR3 protein, CDR3 DNA, CDR3 length, V gene, J gene, clone size, D gene. The D gene is left open where the match is weak. Size values are once, few and many counts, or a class for expanded clones, and some rows have none.

CSAKLQPSSDTQYF,TGCAGTGCCAAACTCCAACCGTCTTCAGATACGCAGTATTTT,14,TRBV20-1,TRBJ2-3,.,.
CASSEKELVRLAGRKAHNEQFF,TGTGCCAGCAGTGAAAAGGAGTTGGTTCGCCTAGCGGGACGCAAAGCTCACAATGAGCAGTTCTTC,22,TRBV2,TRBJ2-1,few,TRBD2
CASRLSGTASYEQYF,TGTGCCAGCAGGTTGTCCGGGACAGCATCCTACGAGCAGTACTTC,15,TRBV6-1,TRBJ2-7,.,TRBD1
CASSLVPIAREGPGELFF,TGTGCCAGCAGCTTAGTTCCAATAGCGAGGGAGGGACCCGGGGAGCTGTTTTTT,18,TRBV7-6,TRBJ2-2,.,TRBD2
CAISESDRGNTEAFF,TGTGCCATCAGTGAATCCGACAGGGGAAACACTGAAGCTTTCTTT,15,TRBV10-3,TRBJ1-1,many,TRBD1
CAIRELAGGFGYTF,TGTGCCATCAGGGAGTTGGCGGGGGGATTTGGCTACACCTTC,14,TRBV10-3,TRBJ1-2,many,.
CASSLVRGSSGELFF,TGTGCCAGCAGCTTAGTTCGAGGATCGTCCGGGGAGCTGTTTTTT,15,TRBV7-9,TRBJ2-2,many,.
CSARGRGPYEQYF,TGCAGTGCTAGAGGCAGGGGGCCTTACGAGCAGTACTTC,13,TRBV20-1,TRBJ2-7,many,TRBD1
CASSYSARGRETQYF,TGTGCCAGCAGTTACTCGGCCAGGGGAAGGGAGACCCAGTACTTC,15,TRBV6-5,TRBJ2-5,many,.
CASSPQGRERGNEQFF,TGTGCCAGCAGCCCTCAGGGGCGGGAGCGAGGAAATGAGCAGTTCTTC,16,TRBV5-4,TRBJ2-1,once,.
CASSYSRQSELFF,TGTGCCAGCAGTTACTCGCGTCAGTCCGAACTGTTTTTT,13,TRBV6-5,TRBJ1-4,many,.
CASSQEGPGVGNEQFF,TGTGCCAGCAGCCAAGAAGGGCCAGGGGTTGGGAATGAGCAGTTCTTC,16,TRBV4-2,TRBJ2-1,many,.
CASSLGLRTGVTKETQYF,TGTGCCAGCAGCTTAGGCTTGCGGACAGGGGTAACCAAAGAGACCCAGTACTTC,18,TRBV7-2,TRBJ2-5,many,TRBD1
CASSQVIQGPYEQYF,TGCGCCAGCAGCCAAGTGATCCAGGGACCCTACGAGCAGTACTTC,15,TRBV4-3,TRBJ2-7,many,.
CASSLTGASTDTQYF,TGTGCCAGCAGTTTGACAGGGGCCAGCACAGATACGCAGTATTTT,15,TRBV12-3/TRBV12-4,TRBJ2-3,many,TRBD1
CASSPIDRDRGYTF,TGCGCCAGCAGCCCTATTGACAGGGACAGAGGCTACACCTTC,14,TRBV4-3,TRBJ1-2,many,TRBD1
CSARVGSGSPEQYF,TGCAGTGCTAGAGTCGGTAGCGGGAGCCCCGAGCAGTACTTC,14,TRBV20-1,TRBJ2-7,many,TRBD2
CSVSGTSGSEQFF,TGCAGCGTTTCCGGGACTAGCGGCTCTGAGCAGTTCTTC,13,TRBV29-1,TRBJ2-1,.,TRBD2
CASSLAQGVEEQYF,TGTGCCAGCAGCTTGGCACAGGGGGTCGAAGAGCAGTACTTC,14,TRBV5-6,TRBJ2-7,.,TRBD1
CASSTGTPGTEAFF,TGTGCCAGCAGTACCGGGACCCCGGGCACTGAAGCTTTCTTT,14,TRBV6-1,TRBJ1-1,many,.
CASSDGQGGQNQPQHF,TGTGCCAGCAGCGACGGACAGGGAGGACAAAATCAGCCCCAGCATTTT,16,TRBV7-9,TRBJ1-5,many,TRBD1
CASSPTWEGVNEQFF,TGTGCCAGCAGCCCCACGTGGGAGGGGGTGAATGAGCAGTTCTTC,15,TRBV7-9,TRBJ2-1,.,.
CASSYMGGEAFF,TGTGCCAGCAGTTACATGGGGGGTGAAGCTTTCTTT,12,TRBV6-5,TRBJ1-1,many,.
CATWSRVNGYTF,TGTGCCACCTGGTCCAGAGTAAATGGCTACACCTTC,12,TRBV24-1,TRBJ1-2,many,.
CAISESTANTEAFF,TGTGCCATCAGTGAGTCGACAGCGAACACTGAAGCTTTCTTT,14,TRBV10-3,TRBJ1-1,many,.
CSARDRHRGHPGELFF,TGCAGTGCTAGAGATCGGCACAGGGGGCATCCCGGGGAGCTGTTTTTT,16,TRBV20-1,TRBJ2-2,many,TRBD1